This entry lists 4 T cell receptor beta chains sequenced from one sample in a study of tumor and adjacent non-tumor tissue in lung cancer. Three rounds of nested PCR, following a modified ARM-PCR protocol, produced the TCRbeta library. MiXCR was run by TCRdb on the multiplex PCR reads, yielding one entry per CDR3 protein. The data contain about 80,000 distinct CDR3 sequences, 55% to 80% of them singletons. This sample's RNA came from whole unsorted tissue. The source material was lung tumor tissue. Every receptor here comes from a woman aged 40 to 50 with non-small cell lung cancer.

Comments on this clonotype: A much more abundant neighbour one base away suggests this may be a read error. The chain carries TRBV5-1 and TRBJ2-2; 10 bases agree with TRBD2. The germline V gene has CDR1 SGHRS and CDR2 YFSETQ. This CDR3 contains 18 residues. CDR3 coding DNA: TGCGCCACCAACGGCGGGCTAGCGGGGGCCACGAACACCGGGAAGCTGTTTTTT. Its protein is CATNGGLAGATNTGKLFF.

A remark on this clonotype: A junction end diverges from the germline sequence, so it may reflect a read error. The chain employs TRBV29-1 and TRBJ2-1, with 8 bases aligning to TRBD2. This CDR3 has 15 amino acids. From germline, CDR1 is SQVTM and CDR2 ANQGSEA. CDR3 coding DNA: TGCGGCGTAGACGACTATAGCGGGAAAGTCAGTGAGCAGTTCTTC. It codes for CGVDDYSGKVSEQFF.

The chain links TRBV11-2 to TRBJ1-1; the D is unclear. The CDR3 has 12 residues. V was pared by 4 bases and J by 6 bases, with 9 bases between. Germline-derived CDR1 and CDR2 are SGHAT and FQNNGV. The CDR3 region is CASSSQHSEAFF. The CDR3 nucleotides are TGTGCCAGCAGCTCGCAACACTCTGAAGCTTTCTTT.

This clonotype was picked up a small number of times. One junction end disagrees with the germline gene, perhaps due to a read error. This chain links TRBV6-1 with TRBJ2-5, with D possibly TRBD2 on 6 matching bases. The CDR3 is 16 residues long. Looked up from germline, CDR1 is MNHNS and CDR2 is SASEGT. The DNA of the CDR3 is TGTGTCAGCAGTGAAAGACCGGGCGGGGCCAGGGAGGCCCAGTACTTC. This encodes CVSSERPGGAREAQYF.